The rows below give T cell receptor beta chains drawn from one sample of a study of CD8+ T cells in alopecia areata. The repertoire was sequenced with immunoSEQ multiplex PCR; TCRdb's copy has only in-frame clones and lacks some. This sample has roughly 190,000 clones, with 45% to 65% found just once. This specimen consisted of CD4+ T cells sorted from blood, obtained at week 4, from a patient treated with tofacitinib. These receptors all come from a human donor with alopecia areata. The CDR3 runs from the conserved cysteine through the conserved F or W. The D gene is left open where the match is weak. Clone size, where shown, is once, few, many, or a class for clones that have expanded.

cdr3_length	d_call	v_call	clone_size	j_call	cdr3_nt	cdr3_aa
14	NA	TRBV7-2	NA	TRBJ1-2	TGTGCCAGCAGCTTAAAGGGACGGGCGGATGGCTACACCTTC	CASSLKGRADGYTF
14	TRBD1	TRBV5-1	NA	TRBJ2-7	TGCGCCAGCAGCCCGGGACAGGTTCCAGGAGAGCAGTACTTC	CASSPGQVPGEQYF
12	NA	TRBV27	few	TRBJ1-5	TGTGCCAACAGGGTTTCGGATCAGCCCCAGCATTTT	CANRVSDQPQHF
10	NA	TRBV29-1	few	TRBJ2-1	TGCAGAGCCAATTACAATGAGCAGTTCTTC	CRANYNEQFF
14	NA	TRBV15	NA	TRBJ2-7	TGTGCCACCAGCAGAGAGACAGGAGCATGGGAGCAGTACTTC	CATSRETGAWEQYF
12	NA	TRBV28	NA	TRBJ2-7	TGTGCCAGCAGTTTTAGGTCCTACGAGCAGTACTTC	CASSFRSYEQYF
13	NA	TRBV5-4	NA	TRBJ2-3	TGTGCCAGCCTCCTCAAAGGGACAGATACGCAGTATTTT	CASLLKGTDTQYF
15	TRBD1	TRBV18	NA	TRBJ1-4	TGTGCCAGCTCACTCACCGGGACAGGGATCGAAAAACTGTTTTTT	CASSLTGTGIEKLFF
16	TRBD2	TRBV18	NA	TRBJ2-2	TGTGCCAGCTCTCGCCATCTGAGCGGGAGTGTCCCGGAGCTGTTTTTT	CASSRHLSGSVPELFF
15	NA	TRBV4-1	NA	TRBJ2-7	TGCGCCAGCAGCCGAACGAGCGGGGACACCTACGAGCAGTACTTC	CASSRTSGDTYEQYF
14	TRBD1	TRBV30	few	TRBJ1-2	TGTGCCTGGACCGTGAACAGGGGTATCTATGGCTACACCTTC	CAWTVNRGIYGYTF
15	TRBD2	TRBV4-2	few	TRBJ2-1	TGTGCCAGCAGCCAAGGGACTAGCGGGATATCTGAGCAGTTCTTC	CASSQGTSGISEQFF
15	NA	TRBV5-1	NA	TRBJ1-1	TGCGCCAGCAGCTTGGAGGGGACGGCGAACACTGAAGCTTTCTTT	CASSLEGTANTEAFF
15	NA	TRBV29-1	few	TRBJ1-2	TGCAGCGTTGGCTTTAGTTCGGTAGCGAACTATGGCTACACCTTC	CSVGFSSVANYGYTF
15	NA	TRBV29-1	NA	TRBJ1-3	TGCAGCGTCTCCCCCCGGGCAGGGTCTGGAAACACCATATATTTT	CSVSPRAGSGNTIYF
14	NA	TRBV5-1	NA	TRBJ2-5	TGCGCCAGCAGCTTGGCCGGCCATTCGGAGACCCAGTACTTC	CASSLAGHSETQYF
17	NA	TRBV7-2	NA	TRBJ2-3	TGTGCCAGCAGCCCACGGTGGAGCAGCGGGCACACAGATACGCAGTATTTT	CASSPRWSSGHTDTQYF
13	NA	TRBV29-1	few	TRBJ2-6	TGCAGCGTTGGGGGGACCGGGGCCAACGTCCTGACTTTC	CSVGGTGANVLTF
13	NA	TRBV29-1	NA	TRBJ2-2	TGCAGCGCGGACAGCGCGAACACCGGGGAGCTGTTTTTT	CSADSANTGELFF
15	TRBD2	TRBV11-2	NA	TRBJ2-1	TGTGCCAGCACCATCCGGGGACTAGATTCCAATGAGCAGTTCTTC	CASTIRGLDSNEQFF
14	TRBD1	TRBV29-1	NA	TRBJ1-2	TGCAGCGTCCCTACCCAGGGGGAGGACTATGGCTACACCTTC	CSVPTQGEDYGYTF
11	NA	TRBV30	NA	TRBJ1-1	TGTGCCTTAGACTTATACTCTGAAGCTTTCTTT	CALDLYSEAFF
14	NA	TRBV7-6	NA	TRBJ2-7	TGTGCCAGCAGCTTACGGTCCGGGTCCCACGAGCAGTACTTC	CASSLRSGSHEQYF
15	TRBD1	TRBV25-1	few	TRBJ1-4	TGTGCCAGCAGTGAACGGAGGACAGGGGAAGAAAAACTGTTTTTT	CASSERRTGEEKLFF
13	NA	TRBV18	NA	TRBJ1-5	TGTGCCAGCTCACCCCCTGGCAATCAGCCCCAGCATTTT	CASSPPGNQPQHF
14	NA	TRBV30	NA	TRBJ1-4	TGTGCCTGGGGTGACGGACAGTTGATTGAAAAACTGTTTTTT	CAWGDGQLIEKLFF
15	TRBD1	TRBV2	NA	TRBJ1-5	TGTGCCAGCAGGGACAATCGACAGGGGGATCAGCCCCAGCATTTT	CASRDNRQGDQPQHF
13	NA	TRBV6-1	NA	TRBJ1-1	TGTGCCAGCAGTGGCGTGGGTACCACTGAAGCTTTCTTT	CASSGVGTTEAFF
13	TRBD1	TRBV29-1	NA	TRBJ1-1	TGCAGCGTTGAAACTACAGGGGGAACCGAAGCTTTCTTT	CSVETTGGTEAFF
16	TRBD1	TRBV5-6	NA	TRBJ1-5	TGTGCCAGCAGCTCTGGATTTGGGACAGGGGTGCAGCCCCAGCATTTT	CASSSGFGTGVQPQHF
14	NA	TRBV7-2	NA	TRBJ2-2	TGTGCCAGCAGCCCCCGACAGGATGCCGGGGAGCTGTTTTTT	CASSPRQDAGELFF
15	NA	TRBV30	NA	TRBJ2-3	TGTGCCTGGAGTGGTTCGCGGGTTAGCACAGATACGCAGTATTTT	CAWSGSRVSTDTQYF
15	NA	TRBV9	NA	TRBJ2-2	TGTGCCAGCAGCGTATGGGAAACGAACACCGGGGAGCTGTTTTTT	CASSVWETNTGELFF
14	NA	TRBV30	NA	TRBJ1-2	TGTGCCTGGAGTGTACGGATAGAGGGCGGTGGCTACACCTTC	CAWSVRIEGGGYTF
14	TRBD2	TRBV29-1	NA	TRBJ2-1	TGCAGCGTCAAACGGGGGACTAGCAACAATGAGCAGTTCTTC	CSVKRGTSNNEQFF
14	TRBD1	TRBV29-1	NA	TRBJ2-3	TGCAGCGTGGGAGGGACAGGGCGGACAGATACGCAGTATTTT	CSVGGTGRTDTQYF
14	TRBD1	TRBV7-2	NA	TRBJ2-7	TGTGCCAGCAGCACCCGGACAGGGACCTACGAGCAGTACTTC	CASSTRTGTYEQYF
15	NA	TRBV7-8	many	TRBJ2-1	TGTGCCAGCAGCTTAGGGCCGTTCCTTGACGATGAGCAGTTCTTC	CASSLGPFLDDEQFF
13	NA	TRBV2	NA	TRBJ2-1	TGTGCCAGCAGTGGGGGTCGGTACAATGAGCAGTTCTTC	CASSGGRYNEQFF
18	NA	TRBV27	NA	TRBJ1-2	TGTGCCAGCAGCTATTTAACCTCCAGGGAGAAGGGGTACTATGGCTACACCTTC	CASSYLTSREKGYYGYTF
15	TRBD2	TRBV7-9	NA	TRBJ2-3	TGTGCCAGCAGCCTGCAAGCGGGAGAATCACATACGCAGTATTTT	CASSLQAGESHTQYF
14	NA	TRBV5-1	few	TRBJ2-5	TGCGCCAGCAGCCAGGGACAACGGCAAGAGACCCAGTACTTC	CASSQGQRQETQYF
16	TRBD2	TRBV15	NA	TRBJ2-1	TGTGCCACCAGCAGAGATTTGGCTAGCGGGAGGAATGAGCAGTTCTTC	CATSRDLASGRNEQFF
15	TRBD1	TRBV6-6	few	TRBJ2-7	TGTGCCAGCAGTTCACAGACAGGGGGTCAGTACGAGCAGTACTTC	CASSSQTGGQYEQYF
13	TRBD2	TRBV5-4	few	TRBJ2-1	TGTGCCAGCAAACTAGCGGGAGACAATGAGCAGTTCTTC	CASKLAGDNEQFF
14	NA	TRBV5-4	few	TRBJ1-1	TGTGCCAGCAGCTCCACAGGCCATGGCGCTGAAGCTTTCTTT	CASSSTGHGAEAFF
10	NA	TRBV6-5	few	TRBJ2-5	TGTGCCAGCAGCGGGGAGACCCAGTACTTC	CASSGETQYF
13	TRBD2	TRBV29-1	few	TRBJ2-3	TGCAGCGTTGAGCCTAGCGGGCACTATACGCAGTATTTT	CSVEPSGHYTQYF
16	TRBD1	TRBV6-5	NA	TRBJ2-5	TGTGCCAGCAGTTTAACCGGGACAGGGGGTCGGGAGACCCAGTACTTC	CASSLTGTGGRETQYF
14	NA	TRBV28	few	TRBJ2-7	TGTGCCAGCAGGGCCGGGGGCGCTGCGCGGGAGCAGTACTTC	CASRAGGAAREQYF
12	NA	TRBV5-1	few	TRBJ2-5	TGCGCCAGCAGCTTGTCGGTCGGGACCCAGTACTTC	CASSLSVGTQYF
13	NA	TRBV30	NA	TRBJ2-7	TGTGCCTGGAACTCCGTGCCCTGGTACGAGCAGTACTTC	CAWNSVPWYEQYF
14	NA	TRBV19	few	TRBJ1-1	TGTGCCACGATTCCCGGGACATCAAACACTGAAGCTTTCTTT	CATIPGTSNTEAFF
12	NA	TRBV29-1	NA	TRBJ1-1	TGCAGCGTTGAGGGGACGAACACTGAAGCTTTCTTT	CSVEGTNTEAFF
12	NA	TRBV6-6	NA	TRBJ1-5	TGTGCCAGCAGTCCTCCCCTAGGCTCCCAGCATTTT	CASSPPLGSQHF
13	NA	TRBV7-2	few	TRBJ1-2	TGTGCCAGCAGCCTCCTTATGGGATATGGCTACACCTTC	CASSLLMGYGYTF
16	TRBD1	TRBV27	NA	TRBJ1-4	TGTGCCAGCAGTTCCATGGGGACAGGGAATTATGAAAAACTGTTTTTT	CASSSMGTGNYEKLFF
11	NA	TRBV29-1	NA	TRBJ2-2	TGCAGTTGGAAAAACACCGGGGAGCTGTTTTTT	CSWKNTGELFF
14	NA	TRBV29-1	NA	TRBJ2-7	TGCAGCGTTGATGGGCAGGGTTGGACCTACGAGCAGTACTTC	CSVDGQGWTYEQYF